The 9 T cell receptor beta chains below were found in one sample sequenced in a study of blood T cell repertoires in COVID-19. Method: immunoSEQ multiplex PCR; TCRdb's copy keeps in-frame clones and lacks some. Among 180,000 or so clones listed, 86% were seen once. Source material: PBMCs or T cells enriched from blood (not recorded which). The source is a man aged 35-49 years with acute COVID-19.

The V call is TRBV5-4, the J call TRBJ1-2; no firm D call. CDR3 length: 15 amino acids. Germline loops: CDR1 SGHNT, CDR2 YYREEE (reference sequence). Trimming removed 7 bases at V and 4 bases at J, with 20 bases between. In DNA form, the CDR3 reads TGTGCCAGCTTTCGGGGAGGGCGGGTAATCTATGGCTACACCTTC. Translation: CASFRGGRVIYGYTF.

This clone was counted a single time. The chain recombines TRBV6-4 with TRBJ2-1; 7 bases are shared with TRBD2. After removal of 0 bases from V and 6 bases from J, the junction contained 5 bases not matched to a gene. CDR1 and CDR2 from the germline V gene are MRHNA and SNTAGT. This CDR3 has 15 residues. The CDR3 DNA reads TGTGCCAGCAGTGACTCGGGAGGGAGTGCCAATGAGCAGTTCTTC. Encoded protein: CASSDSGGSANEQFF.

This clone was counted a single time. The chain couples TRBV7-2 to TRBJ2-7, with a tentative D call TRBD2 (5 bases). Trimming removed 4 bases from V and 1 base from J, with 11 bases in between. Looked up from germline, CDR1 is SGHTA and CDR2 is FQGNSA. This CDR3 has 14 amino acids. CDR3 sequence reads: CASSSFRESYEQYF. For the CDR3, the DNA is TGTGCCAGCAGCTCGTTTCGGGAATCCTACGAGCAGTACTTC.

This rearrangement joins TRBV5-8 to TRBJ2-1; 9 nucleotides line up with TRBD2. Germline V gene data show CDR1 as SGHTS and CDR2 as YDEGEE. The CDR3 contains 14 residues. The ends lost 7 bases at V and 9 bases at J; junction bases unmatched: 11. Written as DNA, the CDR3 is TGTGCCAGCCGGCGGCTAGCGGGGATCACTGAGCAGTTCTTC. Its protein product is CASRRLAGITEQFF.

This rearrangement joins TRBV3-1 (or the pseudogene TRBV3-2) to TRBJ2-5; D remains unclear. Germline CDR1 is LGHDT and CDR2 is YNNKEL (reference sequence). V was trimmed by 2 bases and J by 0 bases, leaving 16 bases between them. This CDR3 has 17 amino acids. CDR3 sequence (DNA): TGTGCCAGCAGCCAATACCTCCGCTCTGAGTACCAAGAGACCCAGTACTTC. Its translation is CASSQYLRSEYQETQYF.

This clone has just a few counts. The chain has TRBV11-3 and TRBJ2-7, with 8 bases identical to TRBD1. The CDR3 has 14 residues. Germline CDR1 and CDR2: SGHNT and YENEEA. V gave up 5 bases and J gave up 6 bases; unmatched junction bases: 9. The CDR3 nucleotides are TGTGCCAGCAGCACCGGACAGGGCCGCGGCGAGCAGTACTTC. This gives the protein CASSTGQGRGEQYF. Supplemented by reference TRBV11-3 and TRBJ2-7, the full variable domain reads EAGVVQSPRYKIIEKKQPVAFWCNPISGHNTLYWYLQNLGQGPELLIRYENEEAVDDSQLPKDRFSAERLKGVDSTLKIQPAELGDSAVYLCASSTGQGRGEQYFGPGTRLTVT.

A few counts support this clone. The gene calls are TRBV4-3 and TRBJ1-5; D is unclear. In germline, CDR1 is LGHNA, CDR2 YSLEER. V dropped 0 bases and J dropped 3 bases, with 6 bases sitting between them. The CDR3 covers 14 residues. CDR3 nucleotides: TGCGCCAGCAGCCAAGAGCGGTACAATCAGCCCCAGCATTTT. It is translated as CASSQERYNQPQHF.

The chain couples TRBV28 to TRBJ1-1; D might be TRBD1 (6 bases). CDR1 and CDR2 (germline): MDHEN, SYDVKM. V was cut by 6 bases and J by 10 bases, with 12 bases left in between. This CDR3 comprises 11 residues. The CDR3 nucleotides read TGTGCCAGCAGAGGAGAAGGGGGAGCTTTCTTT. This gives the protein CASRGEGGAFF.

This chain links TRBV18 with TRBJ1-4; TRBD1 is a possible D gene (5 bases). Germline CDR1 reads KGHSH; CDR2 reads LQKENI. CDR3 size: 14 residues. V was clipped by 3 bases and J by 7 bases, with 12 bases between them. CDR3 DNA: TGTGCCAGCTCACCGTCCAGGGTTGGTGAAAAACTGTTTTTT. It codes for CASSPSRVGEKLFF.